This T cell receptor beta chain was identified during a study of metastatic and nonmetastatic thyroid tumors. In the study overall: The comparison covered peripheral blood and tumor or nodule tissue in malignant and benign thyroid patients. Points from the study as a whole: The study reportedly found significantly higher TCR beta diversity in malignant thyroid tumors than benign nodules, in blood and tumor.

No patient received treatment before thyroid surgery. In the study's own analysis: CDR3 differences across clinicopathological groups were used to build a distant-metastasis classifier for papillary thyroid cancer. TCRdb redid the clone calls on the PCR reads using MiXCR. None of the V and J calls come from the authors' own analysis; TCRdb made them. Seen here are tens of thousands of clones, 20% observed once, and the top ten hold around 4.5%. At least ten counts were recorded for this clone. Its antigen is still unknown. The V gene's germline CDR1 is MNHNS and CDR2 SASEGT. This CDR3 is 15 amino acids long. V trimming: 5 bases; J trimming: 2 bases; junction bases outside the gene matches: 4.

Sequenced material: adjacent normal tissue. The chain combines TRBV6-1 with TRBJ2-5, with 11 bases identical to TRBD2. This TCR was recovered from a female donor with papillary thyroid cancer or a benign thyroid nodule (not recorded which). Some clones in this sample may be carry-over from other donors' samples. CDR3 sequence (DNA): TGTGCCAGCAGTCCCGGGACTAGCGGACAAGAGACCCAGTACTTC. Translated, it gives CASSPGTSGQETQYF.